The 10 T cell receptor beta chains below all came from one sample that was sequenced in a study of blood T cell repertoires in COVID-19. Clones were sequenced by immunoSEQ multiplex PCR, and TCRdb holds only the in-frame ones, with some missing. The data contain roughly 410,000 clones, 89% of them singletons. Sequenced sample: peripheral blood. Receptor source: a woman in her thirties or forties with COVID-19, enrolled during active disease.

This clone was seen a single time. The chain has TRBV5-6 and TRBJ2-5; D is unresolved. Germline V gene lookup returns CDR1 SGHDT and CDR2 YYEEEE. The germline V and J ends were trimmed by 0 bases and 2 bases, with 11 bases remaining between them. The CDR3 covers 15 residues. DNA for the CDR3: TGTGCCAGCAGCTTGGTGGAGACCGAGCAAGAGACCCAGTACTTC. Translating gives CASSLVETEQETQYF.

This clone is a singleton in its sample. The J gene is TRBJ1-2, the V gene TRBV27; the D gene is possibly TRBD1 (6 bases). V dropped 6 bases and J dropped 4 bases, with 15 bases sitting between them. CDR3 length: 14 amino acids. Germline V gene data show CDR1 as MNHEY and CDR2 as SMNVEV (reference sequence). This CDR3 reads CASSLDRGAYGYTF. The CDR3 DNA is TGTGCCAGCAGCTTAGACCGGGGGGCCTATGGCTACACCTTC.

The chain uses TRBV7-8 and TRBJ1-1; TRBD1 matches at 11 bases. The germline V gene encodes CDR1 SGHVS and CDR2 FQNEAQ. J was trimmed by 4 bases and V by 5 bases; bases with no gene match: 12. The CDR3 is made up of 17 amino acids. The CDR3 sequence: CASSLFKGQGASTEAFF. The CDR3, as DNA: TGTGCCAGCAGCCTCTTTAAAGGACAGGGGGCGAGCACTGAAGCTTTCTTT.

V gene TRBV30 combines with J gene TRBJ2-3; D remains ambiguous. This CDR3 has 11 amino acids. In germline, CDR1 is GTSNPN, CDR2 SVGIG (reference sequence). The germline V and J ends were trimmed by 4 bases and 5 bases, with 7 bases remaining between them. The CDR3 bases are TGTGCCTGGAAACTTAAAGATACGCAGTATTTT. Protein: CAWKLKDTQYF.

The gene calls are TRBV6-4 and TRBJ2-1; D not certain. This CDR3 has 13 residues. Trimming shortened V by 9 bases and J by 7 bases, and 16 bases separated the two germline ends. Germline V gene sequence: CDR1 MRHNA, CDR2 SNTAGT. CDR3 region: CARSLLRVNEQFF. The CDR3 nucleotides read TGTGCCAGATCGCTACTACGGGTGAATGAGCAGTTCTTC.

This clone was seen just once. V and J are TRBV15 and TRBJ1-1, with D hard to call. Germline V gene data show CDR1 as LNHNV and CDR2 as YYDKDF (reference sequence). CDR3 length equals 15 residues. Trimming took off 0 bases at V and 2 bases at J, with 10 bases between the two ends. The CDR3 DNA reads TGTGCCACCAGCAGAGATCTCAACATCAACACTGAAGCTTTCTTT. The encoded protein is CATSRDLNINTEAFF. Based on the CDR3 plus reference TRBV15 and TRBJ1-1, the full variable domain is DAMVIQNPRYQVTQFGKPVTLSCSQTLNHNVMYWYQQKSSQAPKLLFHYYDKDFNNEADTPDNFQSRRPNTSFCFLDIRSPGLGDTAMYLCATSRDLNINTEAFFGQGTRLTVV.

This clone was detected only a few times. The identical CDR3 is also encoded by other nucleotide sequences in the sample. This sequence joins TRBV20-1 and TRBJ1-2; TRBD1 aligns across 7 bases. CDR1 is DFQATT and CDR2 is SNEGSKA in the germline V gene (reference sequence). V lost 4 bases and J lost 8; bases outside the gene matches: 4. This CDR3 is 11 amino acids long. DNA of the CDR3: TGCAGTGCTACCGACAGGGTCGGCTACACCTTC. Translated, it gives CSATDRVGYTF.

This chain joins TRBV10-3 and TRBJ2-5; D is possibly TRBD1 (5 bases). CDR1 and CDR2 from the germline V gene are ENHRY and SYGVKD. The CDR3 is 14 amino acids. V lost 3 bases, J lost 2 bases, and 10 bases lay in between. CDR3 in amino acids: CAISEPGIQETQYF. For the CDR3, the DNA is TGTGCCATCAGTGAACCAGGGATACAAGAGACCCAGTACTTC.

The chain combines TRBV6-6 with TRBJ1-4, with TRBD1 identical over 7 bases. The CDR3 is made up of 13 amino acids. Trimming removed 10 bases from V and 4 bases from J; junction bases left unmatched: 6. Germline V gene sequence: CDR1 MNHNY, CDR2 SVGAGI (reference sequence). The CDR3 DNA reads TGTGCCACCAGGGACAGTAATAATGAAAAACTGTTTTTT. Translated: CATRDSNNEKLFF.

The chain carries TRBV5-6 and TRBJ1-5; no reliable D call. The germline gives CDR1 SGHDT, CDR2 YYEEEE. Trimming left V 2 bases short and J 1 base short, with 10 bases between. The CDR3 sequence is 15 residues long. Here the CDR3 reads CASSLMARSNQPQHF. CDR3 DNA: TGTGCCAGCAGCTTAATGGCGCGGAGCAATCAGCCCCAGCATTTT.